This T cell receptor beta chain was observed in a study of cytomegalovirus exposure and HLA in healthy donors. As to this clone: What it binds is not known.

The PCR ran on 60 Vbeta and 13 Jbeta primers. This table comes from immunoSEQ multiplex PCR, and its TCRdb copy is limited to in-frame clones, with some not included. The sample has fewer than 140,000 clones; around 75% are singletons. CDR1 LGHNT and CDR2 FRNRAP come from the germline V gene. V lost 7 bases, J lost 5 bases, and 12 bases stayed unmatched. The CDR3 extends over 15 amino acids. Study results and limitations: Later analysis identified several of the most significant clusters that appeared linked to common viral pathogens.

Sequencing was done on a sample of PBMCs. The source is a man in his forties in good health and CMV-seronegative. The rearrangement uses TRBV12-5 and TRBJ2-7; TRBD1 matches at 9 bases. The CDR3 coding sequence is TGTGCTAGTGTTACGCCGGGACAGGGTTGGAACGAGCAGTACTTC. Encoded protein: CASVTPGQGWNEQYF.